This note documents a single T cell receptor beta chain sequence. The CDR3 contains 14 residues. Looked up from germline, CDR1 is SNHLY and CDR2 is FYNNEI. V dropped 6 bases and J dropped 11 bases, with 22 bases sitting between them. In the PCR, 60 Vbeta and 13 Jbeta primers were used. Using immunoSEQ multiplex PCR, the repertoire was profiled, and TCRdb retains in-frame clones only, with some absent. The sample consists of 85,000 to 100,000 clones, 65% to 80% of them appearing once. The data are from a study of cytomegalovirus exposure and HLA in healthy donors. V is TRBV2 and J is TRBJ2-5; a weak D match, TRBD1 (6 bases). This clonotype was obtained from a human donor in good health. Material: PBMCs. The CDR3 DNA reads TGTGCCAGCAGGAGAACAACAGGGACGCAAGAGCAGTACTTC. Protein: CASRRTTGTQEQYF.